These 17 T cell receptor beta chains originate from one sample sequenced in a study of neurological immune-mediated disorders. TCRdb recomputed calls from the 5' RACE reads with MiXCR, one row per CDR3 protein. The sample lists approximately 18,000 distinct CDR3 sequences; roughly 3.5% were seen once. The specimen sequenced was CD8+ T cells from blood. Source of these receptors: a woman aged 40 to 50 in good health.

This clonotype came up many times. The chain employs TRBV28 and TRBJ2-5, with 11 nucleotides matching TRBD1. This CDR3 is built from 15 residues. The V and J ends lost 6 bases and 5 bases, in that order; junction bases with no gene match: 8. The germline V gene encodes CDR1 MDHEN and CDR2 SYDVKM. The CDR3 here is CASRPDRGRRETQYF. Here the CDR3 DNA reads TGTGCCAGCAGACCGGACAGGGGGCGGCGGGAGACCCAGTACTTC.

Many counts were recorded for this clonotype. The J gene is TRBJ2-7, the V gene TRBV6-2 or TRBV6-3; D gene ambiguous. The CDR3 is 10 residues long. In germline, CDR1 is MNHEY, CDR2 SVGEGT. V shed 8 bases and J shed 3 bases, with 5 bases lying between them. CDR3 sequence (DNA): TGTGCCAGCGGAGACTACGAGCAGTACTTC. The encoded protein is CASGDYEQYF.

In its sample, this clonotype was seen many times. V and J are TRBV3-1 and TRBJ2-2; 9 bases agree with TRBD2. This CDR3 is built from 17 residues. The V gene's germline CDR1 is LGHDT and CDR2 YNNKEL (reference sequence). V was clipped by 4 bases and J by 3 bases; unmatched bases: 9. DNA for the CDR3: TGTGCCAGCAGCCCTACCCGACTAGCGGCCTACACCGGGGAGCTGTTTTTT. It specifies CASSPTRLAAYTGELFF.

This clonotype was recorded at least ten times. The chain employs TRBV9 and TRBJ2-1; D assignment may be TRBD1 or TRBD2 (5 bases each). With 5 bases removed from V and 6 bases from J, the gap between germline ends came to 15 bases. The germline gives CDR1 SGDLS, CDR2 YYNGEE. The CDR3 contains 14 residues. CDR3 residues: CASSGWDQANEQFF. CDR3 bases: TGTGCCAGCAGTGGCTGGGACCAAGCCAATGAGCAGTTCTTC.

This clonotype appeared many times. The rearrangement links TRBV3-1 to TRBJ2-7; TRBD2 matches 8 bases. The CDR3 is made up of 14 amino acids. The germline V gene encodes CDR1 LGHDT and CDR2 YNNKEL (reference sequence). Germline trimming cut 5 bases from V and 1 base from J; bases unmatched to any gene: 4. CDR3 residues: CASSATSGSYEQYF. The CDR3 DNA is TGTGCCAGCAGCGCCACTAGCGGTTCCTACGAGCAGTACTTC.

This clonotype was recorded many times. The rearrangement uses TRBV20-1 and TRBJ2-1; D may be TRBD1 (5 bases). The CDR3 is 14 amino acids. Germline loops: CDR1 DFQATT, CDR2 SNEGSKA (reference sequence). The V and J ends lost 6 bases and 8 bases respectively, with 20 bases between them. The CDR3 reads CSARGRISFDEQFF. CDR3 DNA: TGCAGTGCAAGGGGCAGGATCTCTTTCGATGAGCAGTTCTTC.

In this sample, this clonotype turned up many times. CDR3 DNA sequence: TGCGCCACCGGGACAGGGGGGAACAATGAGCAGTTCTTC. Amino acids: CATGTGGNNEQFF. The chain couples TRBV5-1 to TRBJ2-1, with TRBD1 identical over 11 bases. V lost 9 bases, J lost 5 bases, and 4 bases stayed unmatched. The CDR3 runs to 13 residues. CDR1 is SGHRS and CDR2 is YFSETQ in the germline V gene. The whole variable domain, filled in from reference TRBV5-1 and TRBJ2-1, reads KAGVTQTPRYLIKTRGQQVTLSCSPISGHRSVSWYQQTPGQGLQFLFEYFSETQRNKGNFPGRFSGRQFSNSRSEMNVSTLELGDSALYLCATGTGGNNEQFFGPGTRLTVL.

There are many counts of this clonotype. J is TRBJ2-5 and V is TRBV21-1. TRBV21-1 is termed a pseudogene. The CDR3 totals 10 residues. The CDR3 sequence is CASSNLPQYF. For the CDR3, the DNA is TGTGCCAGCAGCAATTTGCCCCAGTACTTC.

Ten or more counts support this clonotype. This chain uses TRBV14 with TRBJ2-3, with D perhaps TRBD2 (6 bases). CDR3 size: 15 residues. V lost 1 base, J lost 4 bases, and 12 bases lay in between. Germline loops: CDR1 SGHDN, CDR2 FVKESK. CDR3 loop: CASSQAGEWADTQYF. The CDR3 DNA is TGTGCCAGCAGCCAAGCGGGGGAGTGGGCAGATACGCAGTATTTT.

This clonotype has ten or more counts. V gene TRBV5-5 combines with J gene TRBJ2-5; 8 bases map to TRBD2. Germline loops: CDR1 SGHKS, CDR2 YYEKEE (reference sequence). This CDR3 has 14 amino acids. Trimming cost V 0 bases and J 4 bases; bases outside gene matches: 2. In nucleotides, the CDR3 is TGTGCCAGCAGCTTGGCCGGGAGGGTAGAGACCCAGTACTTC. Translated: CASSLAGRVETQYF.

This clonotype appeared many times. This chain uses TRBV6-5 with TRBJ2-7; tentatively, D is TRBD2 (6 bases). Germline-derived CDR1 and CDR2 are MNHEY and SVGAGI. The CDR3 is 13 residues long. V gave up 6 bases and J gave up 7 bases, with 16 bases separating them. CDR3 nucleotide sequence: TGTGCCAGCAGATCGGGAGACTCAGGGGAGCAGTACTTC. Amino acid sequence: CASRSGDSGEQYF.

The sample holds many counts of this clonotype. V gene TRBV20-1 combines with J gene TRBJ1-2; no reliable D call. The germline V gene has CDR1 DFQATT and CDR2 SNEGSKA (reference sequence). Trimming took off 4 bases at V and 3 bases at J, with 6 bases between the two ends. The length of the CDR3 is 11 residues. DNA of the CDR3: TGCAGTGCTACCTACTACTATGGCTACACCTTC. Translated, it gives CSATYYYGYTF.

The table lists this clonotype with many counts. The chain couples TRBV20-1 to TRBJ2-7; D could derive from TRBD1 or TRBD2 (6 bases each). Between the trimmed V and J ends, which lost 5 bases and 6 bases, there was a span of 17 bases. CDR1 and CDR2 from the germline V gene are DFQATT and SNEGSKA (reference sequence). The CDR3 loop spans 13 amino acids. The CDR3: CSASGDQRAEQYF. CDR3 nucleotides: TGCAGTGCTTCAGGGGATCAGCGGGCCGAGCAGTACTTC.

This clonotype was seen many times. J is TRBJ2-3 and V is TRBV24-1, with TRBD2 matching 12 bases. Unmatched junction bases numbered 2, after V lost 4 bases and J lost 4 bases. This CDR3 is built from 15 residues. Germline V gives CDR1 KGHDR, CDR2 SFDVKD. CDR3 DNA sequence: TGTGCCACCAGTGACCTAGCGGGAGGGCCAGATACGCAGTATTTT. This codes for CATSDLAGGPDTQYF.

By frequency in the sample, this clonotype is medium-sized. V and J are TRBV5-1 and TRBJ2-7; TRBD1 is a possible D gene (5 bases). From germline, CDR1 is SGHRS and CDR2 YFSETQ. V lost 3 bases, J lost 3 bases, and 13 bases lay in between. The CDR3 covers 14 residues. The DNA for the CDR3 is TGCGCCAGCAGCTACACCACAGGAGACTACGAGCAGTACTTC. Protein sequence: CASSYTTGDYEQYF.

This clonotype was seen repeatedly, ten times or more. This chain connects TRBV12-3 or TRBV12-4 to TRBJ2-1; no clear D. The length of the CDR3 is 14 residues. V lost 1 base to trimming and J lost 8 bases, with 12 bases between them. The CDR3 DNA is TGTGCCAGCAGTTTAGGTTCGGGTTGGGATGAGCAGTTCTTC. Translation gives CASSLGSGWDEQFF.

This clonotype was counted at least ten times. The chain employs TRBV6-5 and TRBJ2-7; D uncertain. The CDR3 totals 16 residues. Germline V gene lookup returns CDR1 MNHEY and CDR2 SVGAGI. V lost 0 bases, J lost 0 bases, and 12 bases lay in between. DNA for the CDR3: TGTGCCAGCAGTTACTCCCCGGACCCTAGCTCCTACGAGCAGTACTTC. It encodes CASSYSPDPSSYEQYF.